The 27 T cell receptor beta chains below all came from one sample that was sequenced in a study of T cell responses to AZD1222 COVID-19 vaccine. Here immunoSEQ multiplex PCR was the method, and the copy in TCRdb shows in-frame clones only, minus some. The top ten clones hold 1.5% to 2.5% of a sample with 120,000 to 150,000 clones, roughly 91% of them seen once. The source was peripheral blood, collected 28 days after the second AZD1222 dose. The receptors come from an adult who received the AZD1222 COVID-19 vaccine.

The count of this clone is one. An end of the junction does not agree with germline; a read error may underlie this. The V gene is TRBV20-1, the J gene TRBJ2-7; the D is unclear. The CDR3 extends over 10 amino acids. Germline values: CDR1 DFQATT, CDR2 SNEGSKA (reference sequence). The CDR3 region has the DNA TGCAGTGCCAGAGAATACGAGCAGTACTTC. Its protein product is CSAREYEQYF.

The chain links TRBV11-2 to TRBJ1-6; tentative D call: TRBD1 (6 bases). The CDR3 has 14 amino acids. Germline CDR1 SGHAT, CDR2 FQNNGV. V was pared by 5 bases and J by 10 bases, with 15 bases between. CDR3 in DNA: TGTGCCAGCAGCCCGGCGGGGGCAAGGTCACCCCTCCACTTT. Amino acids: CASSPAGARSPLHF. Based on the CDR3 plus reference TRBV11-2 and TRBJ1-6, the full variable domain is EAGVAQSPRYKIIEKRQSVAFWCNPISGHATLYWYQQILGQGPKLLIQFQNNGVVDDSQLPKDRFSAERLKGVDSTLKIQPAKLEDSAVYLCASSPAGARSPLHFGNGTRLTVT.

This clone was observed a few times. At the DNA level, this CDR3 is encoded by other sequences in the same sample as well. This CDR3 is CASSLALAGTYNEQFF. The CDR3 DNA reads as TGTGCCAGCAGCTTAGCTCTAGCGGGCACCTACAATGAGCAGTTCTTC. This chain joins TRBV7-9 and TRBJ2-1; 8 nucleotides align to TRBD2. V was pared by 0 bases and J by 2 bases, with 3 bases of the junction left unmatched. CDR1 and CDR2 (germline): SEHNR, FQNEAQ (reference sequence). The CDR3 contains 16 residues.

The CDR3 loop reads CASSLTGAPAYGYTF. In nucleotides, the CDR3 is TGTGCCAGCAGCTTGACAGGAGCCCCCGCGTATGGCTACACCTTC. This chain connects TRBV11-2 to TRBJ1-2, with a tentative D call TRBD1 (6 bases). There are 15 residues in the CDR3. The ends were cut back, 3 bases at V and 5 bases at J, with 16 bases in the middle. CDR1 SGHAT and CDR2 FQNNGV come from the germline V gene.

CDR3 DNA sequence: TGCGCCAGCAAAAACTCCGGGGGGCGTTTTGGCAATCAGCCCCAGCATTTT. Protein product: CASKNSGGRFGNQPQHF. The chain uses TRBV10-1 and TRBJ1-5; possibly TRBD1 for D (6 bases). The CDR3 covers 17 residues. Per germline, CDR1 WNHNN and CDR2 SYGVQD (reference sequence). V lost 7 bases to trimming and J lost 2 bases, with 21 bases between them.

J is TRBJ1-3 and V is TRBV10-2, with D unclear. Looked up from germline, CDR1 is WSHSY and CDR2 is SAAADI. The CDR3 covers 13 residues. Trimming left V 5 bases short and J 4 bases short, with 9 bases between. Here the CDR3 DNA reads TGCGCCAGCAGTCTCCAGCTAGGAAACACCATATATTTT. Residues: CASSLQLGNTIYF.

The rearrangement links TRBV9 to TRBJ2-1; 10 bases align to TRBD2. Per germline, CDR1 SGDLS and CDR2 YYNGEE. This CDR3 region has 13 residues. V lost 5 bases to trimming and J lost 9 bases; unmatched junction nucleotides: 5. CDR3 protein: CASRSGGAGEQFF. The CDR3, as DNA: TGTGCCAGCAGGAGCGGGGGGGCCGGTGAGCAGTTCTTC.

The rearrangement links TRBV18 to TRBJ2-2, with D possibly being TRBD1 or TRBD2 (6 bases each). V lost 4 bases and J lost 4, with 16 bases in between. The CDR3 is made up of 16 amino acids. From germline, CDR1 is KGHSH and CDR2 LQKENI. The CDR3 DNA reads TGTGCCAGCTCACTCCTGGGGGGCACTGGCACCGGGGAGCTGTTTTTT. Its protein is CASSLLGGTGTGELFF. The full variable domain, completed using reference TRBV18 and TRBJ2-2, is NAGVMQNPRHLVRRRGQEARLRCSPMKGHSHVYWYRQLPEEGLKFMVYLQKENIIDESGMPKERFSAEFPKEGPSILRIQQVVRGDSAAYFCASSLLGGTGTGELFFGEGSRLTVL.

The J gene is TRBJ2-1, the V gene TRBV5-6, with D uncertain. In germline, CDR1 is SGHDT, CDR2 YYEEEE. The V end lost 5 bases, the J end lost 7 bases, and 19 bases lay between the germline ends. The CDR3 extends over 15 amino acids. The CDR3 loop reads CASRSRISLQNEQFF. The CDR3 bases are TGTGCCAGCAGGTCTAGGATTAGTTTGCAAAATGAGCAGTTCTTC. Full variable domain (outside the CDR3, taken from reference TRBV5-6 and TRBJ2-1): DAGVTQSPTHLIKTRGQQVTLRCSPKSGHDTVSWYQQALGQGPQFIFQYYEEEERQRGNFPDRFSGHQFPNYSSELNVNALLLGDSALYLCASRSRISLQNEQFFGPGTRLTVL.

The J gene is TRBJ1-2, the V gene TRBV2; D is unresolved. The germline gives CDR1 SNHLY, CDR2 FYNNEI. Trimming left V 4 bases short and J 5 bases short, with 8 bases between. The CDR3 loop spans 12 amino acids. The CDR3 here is CASSGGQYGYTF. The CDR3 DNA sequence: TGTGCCAGCAGTGGAGGGCAGTATGGCTACACCTTC. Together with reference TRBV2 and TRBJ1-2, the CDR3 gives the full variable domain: EPEVTQTPSHQVTQMGQEVILRCVPISNHLYFYWYRQILGQKVEFLVSFYNNEISEKSEIFDDQFSVERPDGSNFTLKIRSTKLEDSAMYFCASSGGQYGYTFGSGTRLTVV.

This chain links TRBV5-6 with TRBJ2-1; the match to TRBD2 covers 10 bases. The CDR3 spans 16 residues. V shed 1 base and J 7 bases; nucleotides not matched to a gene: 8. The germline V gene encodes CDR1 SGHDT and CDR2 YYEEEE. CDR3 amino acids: CASSLLAGASRNEQFF. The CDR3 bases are TGTGCCAGCAGCTTGCTAGCGGGGGCGTCTCGGAATGAGCAGTTCTTC.

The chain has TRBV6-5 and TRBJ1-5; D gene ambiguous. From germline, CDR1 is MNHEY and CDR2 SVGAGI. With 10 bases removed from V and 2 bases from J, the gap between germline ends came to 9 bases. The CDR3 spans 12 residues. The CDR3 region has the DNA TGTGCCACCCGTTCGGGCAATCAGCCCCAGCATTTT. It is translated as CATRSGNQPQHF.

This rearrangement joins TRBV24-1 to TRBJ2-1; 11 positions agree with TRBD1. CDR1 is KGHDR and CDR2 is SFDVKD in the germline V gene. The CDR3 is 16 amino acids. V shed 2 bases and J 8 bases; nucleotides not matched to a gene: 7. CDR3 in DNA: TGTGCCACCAGTGATTCTGGACAGGGGGCGCGATATGAGCAGTTCTTC. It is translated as CATSDSGQGARYEQFF.

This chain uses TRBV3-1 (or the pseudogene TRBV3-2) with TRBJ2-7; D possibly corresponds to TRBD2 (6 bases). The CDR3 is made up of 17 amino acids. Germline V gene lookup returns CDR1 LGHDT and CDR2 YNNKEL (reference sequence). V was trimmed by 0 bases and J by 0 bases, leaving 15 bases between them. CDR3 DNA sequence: TGTGCCAGCAGCCAAGAAGCGGGCGGCTCAAGCTCCTACGAGCAGTACTTC. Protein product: CASSQEAGGSSSYEQYF.

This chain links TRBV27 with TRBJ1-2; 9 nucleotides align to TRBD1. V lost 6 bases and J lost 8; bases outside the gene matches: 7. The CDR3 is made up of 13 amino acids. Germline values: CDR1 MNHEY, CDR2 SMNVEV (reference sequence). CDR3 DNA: TGTGCCAGCAGCCAAACAGGGGGCCGGGGCTACACCTTC. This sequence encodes CASSQTGGRGYTF.

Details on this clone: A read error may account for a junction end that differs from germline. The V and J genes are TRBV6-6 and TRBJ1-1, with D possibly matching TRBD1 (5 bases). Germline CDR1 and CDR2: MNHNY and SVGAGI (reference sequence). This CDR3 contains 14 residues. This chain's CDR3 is CASSPLRGNAEAFF. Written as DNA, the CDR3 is TGTGCCAGCAGTCCGCTTCGGGGGAACGCTGAAGCTTTCTTT.

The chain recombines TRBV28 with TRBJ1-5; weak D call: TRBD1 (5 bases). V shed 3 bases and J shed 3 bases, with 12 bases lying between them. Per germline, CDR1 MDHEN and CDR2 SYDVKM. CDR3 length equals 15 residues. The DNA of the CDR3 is TGTGCCAGCAGTTTGGGACGGGGCTTCAATCAGCCCCAGCATTTT. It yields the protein CASSLGRGFNQPQHF.

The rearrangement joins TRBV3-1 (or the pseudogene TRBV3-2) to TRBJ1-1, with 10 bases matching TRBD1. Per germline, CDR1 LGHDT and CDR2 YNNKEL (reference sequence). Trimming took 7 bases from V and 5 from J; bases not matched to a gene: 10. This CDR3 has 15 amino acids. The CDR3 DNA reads TGTGCCAGCACCCTCCGTGACAGGGGGCTGACTGAAGCTTTCTTT. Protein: CASTLRDRGLTEAFF.

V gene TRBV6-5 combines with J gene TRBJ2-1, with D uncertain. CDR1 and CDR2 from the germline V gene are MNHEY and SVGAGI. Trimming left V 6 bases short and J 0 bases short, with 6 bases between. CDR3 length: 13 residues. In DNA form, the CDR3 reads TGTGCCAGCAGGAAGGGCTCCTACAATGAGCAGTTCTTC. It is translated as CASRKGSYNEQFF.

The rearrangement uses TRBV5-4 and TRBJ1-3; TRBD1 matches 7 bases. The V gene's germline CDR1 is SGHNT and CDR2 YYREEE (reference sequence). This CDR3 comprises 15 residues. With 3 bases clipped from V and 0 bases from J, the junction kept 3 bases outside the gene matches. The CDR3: CASSSGTVSGNTIYF. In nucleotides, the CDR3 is TGTGCCAGCAGCTCTGGGACAGTCTCTGGAAACACCATATATTTT.

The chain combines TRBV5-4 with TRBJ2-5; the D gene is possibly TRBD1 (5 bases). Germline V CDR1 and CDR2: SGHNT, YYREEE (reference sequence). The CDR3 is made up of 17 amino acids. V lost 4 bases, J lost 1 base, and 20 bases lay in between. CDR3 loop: CASSTYEGAYFQETQYF. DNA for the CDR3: TGTGCCAGCAGCACCTACGAAGGGGCCTATTTCCAAGAGACCCAGTACTTC.

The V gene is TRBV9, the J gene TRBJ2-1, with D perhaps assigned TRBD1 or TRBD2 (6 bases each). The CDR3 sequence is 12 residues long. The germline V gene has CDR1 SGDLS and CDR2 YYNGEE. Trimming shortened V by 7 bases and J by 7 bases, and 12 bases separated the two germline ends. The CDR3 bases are TGTGCCAGCCGGGGGCCAACTAATGAGCAGTTCTTC. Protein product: CASRGPTNEQFF.

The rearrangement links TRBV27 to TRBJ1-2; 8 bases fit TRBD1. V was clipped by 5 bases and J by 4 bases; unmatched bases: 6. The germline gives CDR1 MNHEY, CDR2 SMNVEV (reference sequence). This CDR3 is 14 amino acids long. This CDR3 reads CASSQDTGGYGYTF. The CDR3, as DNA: TGTGCCAGCAGTCAAGATACAGGGGGCTATGGCTACACCTTC.

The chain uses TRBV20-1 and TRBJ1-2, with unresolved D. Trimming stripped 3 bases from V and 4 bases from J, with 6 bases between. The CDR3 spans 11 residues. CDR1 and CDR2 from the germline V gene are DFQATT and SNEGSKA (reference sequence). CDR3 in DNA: TGCAGTGCTAGCGATTCCTATGGCTACACCTTC. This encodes CSASDSYGYTF.

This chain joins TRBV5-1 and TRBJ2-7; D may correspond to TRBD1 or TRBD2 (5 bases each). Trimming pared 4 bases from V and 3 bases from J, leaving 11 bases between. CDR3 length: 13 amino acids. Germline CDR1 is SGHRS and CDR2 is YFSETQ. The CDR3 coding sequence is TGCGCCAGCAGCCCGGAGAGGGGCTACGAGCAGTACTTC. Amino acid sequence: CASSPERGYEQYF.

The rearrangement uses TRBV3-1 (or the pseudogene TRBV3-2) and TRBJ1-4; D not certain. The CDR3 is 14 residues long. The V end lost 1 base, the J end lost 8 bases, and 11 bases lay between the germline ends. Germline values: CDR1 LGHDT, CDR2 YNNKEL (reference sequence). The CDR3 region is CASSQGLIEEKLFF. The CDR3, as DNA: TGTGCCAGCAGCCAAGGTTTAATAGAGGAAAAACTGTTTTTT.

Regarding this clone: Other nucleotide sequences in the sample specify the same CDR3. CDR3 in DNA: TGTGCCAGCTCACCACCGTCCACAGATACGCAGTATTTT. This sequence encodes CASSPPSTDTQYF. V is TRBV18 and J is TRBJ2-3, with D unresolved. Germline CDR1 KGHSH, CDR2 LQKENI. CDR3 size: 13 residues. With 0 bases removed from V and 2 bases from J, the gap between germline ends came to 3 bases.